A selection of T cell receptor beta chains follows, all from one sample in a study of blood T cell repertoires in COVID-19. Sequencing was performed with immunoSEQ multiplex PCR; in TCRdb, only in-frame clones are kept and a portion is missing. The table has hundreds of thousands of clones, roughly 87% seen once. Source material: PBMCs or T cells enriched from blood (not recorded which). The receptors derive from a woman in her twenties or thirties who had recovered from COVID-19. Each CDR3 is given with its conserved first and last residue. A D gene is named only where the DNA matches it firmly. Expanded clones get a size class; other rows say once, few or many, or leave the size out.

d_call clone_size j_call v_call cdr3_nt cdr3_aa
. . TRBJ1-6 TRBV6-4 TGTGCCAGCAGTGACGGGGGGGGAAATTCACCCCTCCACTTT CASSDGGGNSPLHF
. . TRBJ1-1 TRBV29-1 TGCAGCGCCACCATCGGACAGAACACTGAAGCTTTCTTT CSATIGQNTEAFF
TRBD1 . TRBJ2-7 TRBV27 TGTGCCAGCAGTGGGACAGTCACACCCTACGAGCAGTACTTC CASSGTVTPYEQYF
. . TRBJ2-2 TRBV4-1 TGCGCCAGCAGCCGCCCCCAGGGCGGGGAGCTGTTTTTT CASSRPQGGELFF
. once TRBJ1-2 TRBV5-6 TGTGCCAGCACCTCGACAGACAGCAATGGCTACACCTTC CASTSTDSNGYTF
TRBD2 . TRBJ2-5 TRBV5-1 TGCGCCAGCAGCTTGTCTAGCGGGCCACAAGAGACCCAGTACTTC CASSLSSGPQETQYF
. . TRBJ1-5 TRBV7-6 TGTGCCAGCAGCTTAGAGCAGGGTCGCAATCAGCCCCAGCATTTT CASSLEQGRNQPQHF
TRBD2 . TRBJ2-6 TRBV9 TGTGCCAGCAGCGTAACTAGCGGAAACTCTGGGGCCAACGTCCTGACTTTC CASSVTSGNSGANVLTF
. . TRBJ2-3 TRBV7-2 TGTGCCAGCAGCCCGAGGACTGGCGAGTTGGCGCAGTATTTT CASSPRTGELAQYF
TRBD1 . TRBJ2-5 TRBV9 TGTGCCAGCAGCGTAGAGGGGGCGCGAATAGGTTCCCAGTACTTC CASSVEGARIGSQYF
. . TRBJ1-1 TRBV7-9 TGTGCCAGCAGCTTACGCAAGCTGAACACTGAAGCTTTCTTT CASSLRKLNTEAFF
. . TRBJ2-4 TRBV19 TGTGCCAGTAGTATCGACAGAGCCAAAAACATTCAGTACTTC CASSIDRAKNIQYF
TRBD1 . TRBJ2-1 TRBV28 TGTGCCAGCAGTTACCCCTGGGGACGACAGGGGTACAATGAGCAGTTCTTC CASSYPWGRQGYNEQFF
. . TRBJ1-6 TRBV7-9 TGTGCCAGCAGCTCCCCCCCAGAGACTTTAACCCTCCACTTT CASSSPPETLTLHF
. . TRBJ2-2 TRBV15 TGTGCCACCAGCAGAGAACCCGACAGTAGTGACACCGGGGAGCTGTTTTTT CATSREPDSSDTGELFF
. . TRBJ1-1 TRBV5-1 TGCGCCAGCAGTAATCAGGGAGGCTCTGAAGCTTTCTTT CASSNQGGSEAFF
. . TRBJ1-1 TRBV14 TGTGCCAGCAGCCAAGGGACAGCAACTGAAGCTTTCTTT CASSQGTATEAFF
TRBD1 . TRBJ1-2 TRBV5-4 TGTGCCAGCAGCTTGACAGGGGGCGCGTTTGGCTACACCTTC CASSLTGGAFGYTF
TRBD1 . TRBJ1-6 TRBV11-1 TGTGCCAGCAGCTTAGCGGGACAGAGCTCCTATAATTCACCCCTCCACTTT CASSLAGQSSYNSPLHF
TRBD1 . TRBJ1-3 TRBV5-4 TGTGCCAGCAGCCCAAACGACGGACAGGGAGGAAACACCATATATTTT CASSPNDGQGGNTIYF
. . TRBJ2-7 TRBV15 TGTGCCACCAGCAGCAGGGGTGACTACGAGCAGTACTTC CATSSRGDYEQYF
TRBD2 . TRBJ2-1 TRBV25-1 TGTGCCAGCAAACTAGCGGGACTCGATGAGCAGTTCTTC CASKLAGLDEQFF
. . TRBJ1-1 TRBV5-1 TGCGCCAGCAGCTTTTTCCAGGGGAGTAGGACTGAAGCTTTCTTT CASSFFQGSRTEAFF
. . TRBJ2-7 TRBV12-3/TRBV12-4 TGTGCCAGCAGTTTACAGGGTTACGAGCAGTACTTC CASSLQGYEQYF
. . TRBJ1-2 TRBV15 TGTGCCACCAGCAGAGCGGGCGGAGGTTATGGCTACACCTTC CATSRAGGGYGYTF
. . TRBJ2-1 TRBV9 TGTGCCAGCAGCGTAGCAGGGAATGAGCAGTTCTTC CASSVAGNEQFF
TRBD1 . TRBJ2-2 TRBV27 TGTGCCAGACAACCAGGGGGTGACACCGGGGAGCTGTTTTTT CARQPGGDTGELFF
. . TRBJ2-2 TRBV5-1 TGCGCCAGCAGCCCAGCGGCTGACCCCGGGGAGCTGTTTTTT CASSPAADPGELFF
TRBD1 . TRBJ1-2 TRBV27 TGTGCCAGCAGTCCAAGCCCAGGGGGCCAGCCTTATGGCTACACCTTC CASSPSPGGQPYGYTF
. . TRBJ1-4 TRBV15 TGTGCCACCAGCAGAGAAGGGGTGGGTAATGAAAAACTGTTTTTT CATSREGVGNEKLFF
TRBD1 . TRBJ2-7 TRBV13 TGTGCCAGCAGCACCGACAGGGCCTCCTACGAGCAGTACTTC CASSTDRASYEQYF
. once TRBJ2-7 TRBV7-9 TGTGCCAGCAGCCCGAGAGACAGGAGCTCCTACGAGCAGTACTTC CASSPRDRSSYEQYF
. . TRBJ1-5 TRBV9 TGTGCCAGCAGCGTAGGAACAGCCCAATGGCCCCAGCATTTT CASSVGTAQWPQHF
. . TRBJ2-7 TRBV7-8 TGTGCCAGCAGCTCCCCTACGGGAGTCTACGAGCAGTACTTC CASSSPTGVYEQYF
. . TRBJ1-4 TRBV15 TGTGCCACCAGCAGTTCACGGGAGGCTGAAAAACTGTTTTTT CATSSSREAEKLFF
. . TRBJ1-5 TRBV7-2 TGTGCCAGCAGCATCTCTACAGGCGGCAATCAGCCCCAGCATTTT CASSISTGGNQPQHF
. . TRBJ2-2 TRBV3-1/TRBV3-2 TGTGCCAGCAGCCAAGCTAGCGTCGGGGAGCTGTTTTTT CASSQASVGELFF
. few TRBJ1-3 TRBV6-6 TGTGCCAGCGGGGTGGGAGCCGAGCTCTCTGGAAACACCATATATTTT CASGVGAELSGNTIYF
TRBD2 . TRBJ2-5 TRBV9 TGTGCCAGCAGCGCTGGCGGGGGGGCCTCAGAGACCCAGTACTTC CASSAGGGASETQYF
. . TRBJ1-2 TRBV5-4 TGTGCCAGCAGCTTGGGGGCAGGTAACTATGGCTACACCTTC CASSLGAGNYGYTF
TRBD1 . TRBJ1-3 TRBV6-5 TGTGCCAGCAGAACTCCGGGACAGGGGCGAAACACCATATATTTT CASRTPGQGRNTIYF
TRBD1 . TRBJ2-1 TRBV4-1 TGCGCCAGCAGCCCAAGACCGCTCAGGGGGCAAAATGAGCAGTTCTTC CASSPRPLRGQNEQFF
TRBD1 few TRBJ1-4 TRBV6-1 TGTGCCAGCAGTGACACAGGGGCAGGCGGTGAAAAACTGTTTTTT CASSDTGAGGEKLFF
. . TRBJ1-1 TRBV12-3/TRBV12-4 TGTGCCAGCAGGGGCACAGTGGACACTGAAGCTTTCTTT CASRGTVDTEAFF
. . TRBJ1-2 TRBV2 TGTGCCAGGTCGGGATATGGCTACACCTTC CARSGYGYTF
TRBD1 . TRBJ1-2 TRBV5-1 TGCGCCAGCAGCTTAGTCCAGGGGGCCCTTCTCAACTATGGCTACACCTTC CASSLVQGALLNYGYTF
. . TRBJ1-4 TRBV29-1 TGCAGCGTCCCCCTCGGGGGTAATGAAAAACTGTTTTTT CSVPLGGNEKLFF
. . TRBJ2-3 TRBV11-2 TGTGCCAGCAGCTCCCGGGTTAGCCCCACAGATACGCAGTATTTT CASSSRVSPTDTQYF
. once TRBJ2-2 TRBV29-1 TGCAGCGTTGGGGGACAAATGAACACCGGGGAGCTGTTTTTT CSVGGQMNTGELFF
TRBD1 . TRBJ1-3 TRBV28 TGTGCCAGCAGCCCCGGGACAGGGGGCCGTGGAAACACCATATATTTT CASSPGTGGRGNTIYF
. . TRBJ2-5 TRBV7-8 TGTGCCAGCAGCTTAGGAAGGAGGACCAGGGAGACCCAGTACTTC CASSLGRRTRETQYF
. . TRBJ1-3 TRBV12-3/TRBV12-4 TGTGCCAGCAGTTTTGAGGGAAACACCATATATTTT CASSFEGNTIYF
. . TRBJ2-7 TRBV20-1 TGCAGAACACAGGGCAAATACGAGCAGTACTTC CRTQGKYEQYF
. . TRBJ2-7 TRBV7-2 TGTGCCAGCAGCACCACCCAGGCAGGCGAGCAGTACTTC CASSTTQAGEQYF
TRBD2 . TRBJ2-7 TRBV4-2 TGTGCCAGCAGCCAAGAATTAGGCGGGAGAGGTTACGAGCAGTACTTC CASSQELGGRGYEQYF